These 25 T cell receptor beta chains originate from one sample sequenced in a study of T-cell memory formation after mild COVID-19. TCRdb re-derived calls from the 5' RACE reads in MiXCR, one entry per CDR3 protein. The table includes 550,000 to 650,000 distinct CDR3 sequences, 15% to 20% detected once. Source material: PBMCs or a T cell subset sorted from them (not recorded which). The receptors were gathered from an adult woman who had mild COVID-19 (a few samples of this study predate the infection). Cell type and time point are not known.

This clonotype occurred many times. V gene TRBV27 combines with J gene TRBJ1-5, with a weak D call TRBD1 (5 bases). Trimming pared 1 base from V and 3 bases from J, leaving 16 bases between. CDR1 is MNHEY and CDR2 is SMNVEV in the germline V gene (reference sequence). CDR3 length equals 17 residues. The chain's CDR3 is CASSLWGNRGVNQPQHF. The CDR3 nucleotides are TGTGCCAGCAGTTTATGGGGGAACCGGGGGGTCAATCAGCCCCAGCATTTT.

A note on this clonotype: The junction does not match germline at one end; this may be a read error. For the CDR3, the DNA is TGCAGAGTTGATGTTGGACAGGCAGTTACTAACTATGGCTACACCTTC. It translates to CRVDVGQAVTNYGYTF. This chain uses TRBV29-1 with TRBJ1-2; TRBD1 agrees at 7 bases. In germline, CDR1 is SQVTM, CDR2 ANQGSEA. The CDR3 runs 16 residues.

The chain uses TRBV18 and TRBJ1-1, with unresolved D. V lost 6 bases to trimming and J lost 0 bases, with 14 bases between them. Per germline, CDR1 KGHSH and CDR2 LQKENI. This CDR3 contains 15 residues. CDR3: CASSRKISMNTEAFF. The DNA for the CDR3 is TGTGCCAGCTCCCGGAAGATTTCCATGAACACTGAAGCTTTCTTT. Looking up the rest from reference TRBV18 and TRBJ1-1 gives the full variable domain: NAGVMQNPRHLVRRRGQEARLRCSPMKGHSHVYWYRQLPEEGLKFMVYLQKENIIDESGMPKERFSAEFPKEGPSILRIQQVVRGDSAAYFCASSRKISMNTEAFFGQGTRLTVV.

This clonotype was observed a handful of times. V gene TRBV3-1 combines with J gene TRBJ2-7, with D possibly matching TRBD1 (6 bases). Germline CDR1 reads LGHDT; CDR2 reads YNNKEL (reference sequence). This CDR3 region has 15 residues. Trimming took off 0 bases at V and 4 bases at J, with 13 bases between the two ends. CDR3 protein: CASSQDPSDSYEQYF. CDR3 DNA: TGTGCCAGCAGCCAAGATCCGTCGGACAGTTACGAGCAGTACTTC.

This clonotype has more than one count but fewer than ten. This chain joins TRBV29-1 and TRBJ2-4; unclear D gene. This CDR3 region has 15 residues. Germline V gives CDR1 SQVTM, CDR2 ANQGSEA. Trimming removed 1 base at V and 1 base at J, with 11 bases between. The CDR3 DNA follows: TGCAGCGTTGAAGTCACCGACTGGGCCAAAAACATTCAGTACTTC. This encodes CSVEVTDWAKNIQYF.

The rearrangement uses TRBV30 and TRBJ2-7, with 7 bases identical to TRBD2. CDR3 length: 14 amino acids. V gave up 1 base and J gave up 0 bases; unmatched junction bases: 3. CDR1 is GTSNPN and CDR2 is SVGIG in the germline V gene (reference sequence). CDR3 bases: TGTGCCTGGAGTGGGGGGGGGAGCTCCTACGAGCAGTACTTC. Residues: CAWSGGGSSYEQYF.

This clonotype has more than one count but fewer than ten. The chain has TRBV12-3 or TRBV12-4 and TRBJ1-2; D is ambiguous. Deletions cut 5 bases from V and 7 bases from J, with 14 bases between. The CDR3 has 13 residues. Here the CDR3 DNA reads TGTGCCAGCAGTCCGGTCTTAACCGGTGGCTACACCTTC. It codes for CASSPVLTGGYTF.

This clonotype was detected ten times or more. This chain connects TRBV7-2 to TRBJ2-5; the D is unclear. The CDR3 is 12 residues long. Deletions cut 5 bases from V and 4 bases from J, with 8 bases between. CDR1 is SGHTA and CDR2 is FQGNSA in the germline V gene. CDR3 in DNA: TGTGCCAGCAGCCAGTACACAGAGACCCAGTACTTC. Its protein product is CASSQYTETQYF.

This clonotype has more than one count but fewer than ten. The V and J genes are TRBV10-3 and TRBJ1-2, with TRBD1 matching over 9 bases. Germline values: CDR1 ENHRY, CDR2 SYGVKD. The V gene end was trimmed by 8 bases and the J gene end by 7 bases; junction bases not matched to a gene: 8. The CDR3 extends over 13 amino acids. The CDR3 bases are TGTGCCATCCAATTGGGACAGGGTTTTGGCTACACCTTC. Protein product: CAIQLGQGFGYTF.

This rearrangement joins TRBV5-8 to TRBJ1-2; D might be TRBD1 (6 bases). The CDR3 is made up of 15 amino acids. Per germline, CDR1 SGHTS and CDR2 YDEGEE. The V end lost 2 bases, the J end lost 5 bases, and 16 bases lay between the germline ends. The CDR3 sequence: CASSFSGGAPYGYTF. CDR3 sequence (DNA): TGTGCCAGCAGCTTTTCGGGGGGCGCTCCGTATGGCTACACCTTC.

The chain employs TRBV19 and TRBJ1-5, with TRBD1 identical over 9 bases. Trimming at V came to 5 bases and at J to 1 base, leaving 3 bases not matched to a gene. Germline CDR1 is LNHDA and CDR2 is SQIVND (reference sequence). The CDR3 has 15 residues. The CDR3 region is CASSGGTGSNQPQHF. As DNA, the CDR3 is TGTGCCAGTAGTGGAGGGACAGGGAGCAATCAGCCCCAGCATTTT.

The rearrangement joins TRBV12-3 or TRBV12-4 to TRBJ1-1; D gene unclear. This CDR3 has 14 amino acids. V was shortened by 4 bases and J by 1 base, with 10 bases between the two germline ends. DNA of the CDR3: TGTGCCAGCAGTTCCTACAGACGGAACACTGAAGCTTTCTTT. Amino acids: CASSSYRRNTEAFF.

CDR3 sequence reads: CSAKTSGGADTQYF. DNA of the CDR3: TGCAGTGCTAAGACTAGCGGGGGCGCAGATACGCAGTATTTT. This rearrangement joins TRBV20-1 to TRBJ2-3; 12 nucleotides align to TRBD2. Per the germline V gene, CDR1 is DFQATT and CDR2 is SNEGSKA (reference sequence). With 4 bases clipped from V and 4 bases from J, the junction kept 3 bases outside the gene matches. The CDR3 runs to 14 residues.

The genes are TRBV12-3 or TRBV12-4 and TRBJ2-1; TRBD1 is a possible D gene (6 bases). The CDR3 loop spans 14 amino acids. V gave up 2 bases and J gave up 7 bases, with 12 bases separating them. The CDR3 protein is CASSLIKGVNEQFF. CDR3 coding DNA: TGTGCCAGCAGTTTAATAAAGGGGGTGAATGAGCAGTTCTTC.

This sequence joins TRBV29-1 and TRBJ1-1; 7 bases are a match to TRBD1. V lost 0 bases and J lost 0; bases outside the gene matches: 7. The CDR3 has 16 amino acids. CDR1 is SQVTM, CDR2 ANQGSEA, per germline. The CDR3 loop reads CSVEDLTGDMNTEAFF. CDR3 coding DNA: TGCAGCGTTGAAGATTTAACAGGGGATATGAACACTGAAGCTTTCTTT.

This clonotype was recorded a few times. The chain has TRBV7-9 and TRBJ1-1; D gene ambiguous. The germline V and J ends were trimmed by 2 bases and 3 bases, with 10 bases remaining between them. Germline values: CDR1 SEHNR, CDR2 FQNEAQ (reference sequence). The CDR3 consists of 14 residues. The CDR3 here is CASSLIGMDTEAFF. The CDR3 DNA is TGTGCCAGCAGCTTAATCGGGATGGACACTGAAGCTTTCTTT.

This chain joins TRBV6-6 and TRBJ2-5, with 8 bases lining up with TRBD1. The CDR3 totals 17 residues. The germline gives CDR1 MNHNY, CDR2 SVGAGI (reference sequence). J was trimmed by 5 bases and V by 0 bases; bases with no gene match: 11. The CDR3 protein is CASSYSNRARGPETQYF. DNA for the CDR3: TGTGCCAGCAGTTACTCGAATCGGGCCAGGGGGCCGGAGACCCAGTACTTC.

This sequence joins TRBV6-6 and TRBJ1-1; 10 bases fit TRBD1. Germline CDR1 and CDR2: MNHNY and SVGAGI (reference sequence). CDR3 size: 15 residues. Trimming cost V 5 bases and J 4 bases; bases outside gene matches: 7. The DNA for the CDR3 is TGTGCCAGCAGTCACTTGGACAGGGGGGGCACTGAAGCTTTCTTT. Its protein product is CASSHLDRGGTEAFF.

The V and J genes are TRBV6-5 and TRBJ2-7, with 10 bases aligning to TRBD1. The CDR3 sequence is 14 residues long. With 5 bases clipped from V and 6 bases from J, the junction kept 7 bases outside the gene matches. CDR1 and CDR2 (germline): MNHEY, SVGAGI. The CDR3: CASSRDRGTLEQYF. The DNA of the CDR3 is TGTGCCAGCAGTCGGGACAGGGGAACCCTCGAGCAGTACTTC.

This chain connects TRBV5-1 to TRBJ2-5, with D tentatively TRBD1 (5 bases). Deletions cut 1 base from V and 5 bases from J, with 9 bases between. The germline V gene encodes CDR1 SGHRS and CDR2 YFSETQ. The CDR3 is made up of 13 amino acids. CDR3 in DNA: TGCGCCAGCAGCTTGACCAGGGATGAGACCCAGTACTTC. Its translation: CASSLTRDETQYF. The whole variable domain, filled in from reference TRBV5-1 and TRBJ2-5, reads KAGVTQTPRYLIKTRGQQVTLSCSPISGHRSVSWYQQTPGQGLQFLFEYFSETQRNKGNFPGRFSGRQFSNSRSEMNVSTLELGDSALYLCASSLTRDETQYFGPGTRLLVL.

This chain uses TRBV7-9 with TRBJ2-5; tentative D call: TRBD1 (5 bases). This CDR3 is 15 amino acids long. Germline V CDR1 and CDR2: SEHNR, FQNEAQ (reference sequence). Trimming removed 1 base from V and 1 base from J, with 10 bases in between. As DNA, the CDR3 is TGTGCCAGCAGCTTAGTGTCCCAGGGCCAAGAGACCCAGTACTTC. It translates to CASSLVSQGQETQYF.

This clonotype was detected a few times. The chain links TRBV12-3 or TRBV12-4 to TRBJ2-1; 10 bases match TRBD2. CDR3 length: 16 amino acids. V gave up 3 bases and J gave up 4 bases; unmatched junction bases: 6. The CDR3 loop reads CASSFRSGRTYNEQFF. The CDR3 region has the DNA TGTGCCAGCAGTTTCCGTAGCGGGAGGACGTACAATGAGCAGTTCTTC.

The chain carries TRBV12-3 or TRBV12-4 and TRBJ1-5, with TRBD1 matching 9 bases. The CDR3 loop spans 15 amino acids. V was pared by 4 bases and J by 3 bases, with 4 bases of the junction left unmatched. CDR3 nucleotide sequence: TGTGCCAGCAGTTATAGGACAGGGGCCAATCAGCCCCAGCATTTT. Translating it yields CASSYRTGANQPQHF.

This clonotype was observed a handful of times. The chain employs TRBV4-1 and TRBJ2-7; tentatively, D is TRBD2 (5 bases). The CDR3 is 14 residues long. In germline, CDR1 is MGHRA, CDR2 YSYEKL. V gave up 1 base and J gave up 7 bases, with 14 bases separating them. The CDR3, as DNA: TGCGCCAGCAGCCAAGTTGTAGGGAGTTGGGAGCAGTACTTC. This sequence encodes CASSQVVGSWEQYF.

The chain joins TRBV6-5 to TRBJ2-2; a possible D gene is TRBD2 (5 bases). V lost 0 bases to trimming and J lost 3 bases, with 11 bases between them. CDR1 is MNHEY and CDR2 is SVGAGI in the germline V gene. The CDR3 runs to 16 residues. The CDR3 DNA is TGTGCCAGCAGTTACTCTGTCCAGCGGCACACCGGGGAGCTGTTTTTT. It specifies CASSYSVQRHTGELFF.